This T cell receptor (beta chain) was found in a study of T cells in Graves' hyperthyroidism and ophthalmopathy. Diagnoses rested on clinical symptoms, serum thyroxine and TRAb, thyroid ultrasound and orbital computed tomography. Fresh peripheral blood, 8 to 10 ml, was the source of the PBMCs. TCR beta CDR3 sequences were amplified from RNA transcripts. Primed by the HTBI set, a first-round RT-PCR was run on the TCR CDR3. Using its own MiXCR run on the multiplex PCR reads, TCRdb lists one record per CDR3 protein. The profile shows about 400,000 distinct CDR3 sequences, around 16% of them singletons. This clonotype was counted only a few times. Trimming took off 0 bases at V and 0 bases at J, with 8 bases between the two ends. In germline, CDR1 is LGHNA, CDR2 YNFKEQ. The CDR3 sequence is 16 residues long.

The sample consisted of blood. This chain links TRBV4-2 with TRBJ2-2; D unresolved. The receptor was derived from a woman aged 18 to 35 with Graves' hyperthyroidism that later progressed to Graves' ophthalmopathy. The chain's CDR3 is CASSQETGTNTGELFF. As DNA, the CDR3 is TGTGCCAGCAGCCAAGAGACTGGCACGAACACCGGGGAGCTGTTTTTT.